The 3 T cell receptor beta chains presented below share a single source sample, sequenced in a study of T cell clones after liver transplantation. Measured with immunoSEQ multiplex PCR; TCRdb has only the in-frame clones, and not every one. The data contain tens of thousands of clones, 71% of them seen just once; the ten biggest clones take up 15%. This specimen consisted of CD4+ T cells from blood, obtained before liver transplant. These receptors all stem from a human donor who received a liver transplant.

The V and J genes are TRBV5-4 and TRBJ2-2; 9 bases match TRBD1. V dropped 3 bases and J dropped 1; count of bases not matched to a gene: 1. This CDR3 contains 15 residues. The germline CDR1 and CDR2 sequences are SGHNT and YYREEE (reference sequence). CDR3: CASSWDRVNTGELFF. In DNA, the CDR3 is TGTGCCAGCAGCTGGGACAGGGTGAACACCGGGGAGCTGTTTTTT.

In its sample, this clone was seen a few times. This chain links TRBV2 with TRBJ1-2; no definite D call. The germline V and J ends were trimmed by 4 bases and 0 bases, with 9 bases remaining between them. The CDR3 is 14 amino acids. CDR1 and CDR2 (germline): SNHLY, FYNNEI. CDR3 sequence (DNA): TGTGCCAGCAGTGCAGCGAGTGCTAACTATGGCTACACCTTC. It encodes CASSAASANYGYTF.

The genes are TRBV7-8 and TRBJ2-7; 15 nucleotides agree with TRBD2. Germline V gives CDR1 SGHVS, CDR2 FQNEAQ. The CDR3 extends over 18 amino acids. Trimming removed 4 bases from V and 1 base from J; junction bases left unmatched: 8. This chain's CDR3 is CASSSPGTSGGPSYEQYF. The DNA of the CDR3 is TGTGCCAGCAGCTCTCCCGGGACTAGCGGGGGGCCGTCCTACGAGCAGTACTTC.